The following is a T cell receptor (beta chain) sequence with its context. What it binds is unknown. V dropped 6 bases and J dropped 5 bases, with 19 bases sitting between them. The V gene's germline CDR1 is SNHLY and CDR2 FYNNEI. The CDR3 has 15 amino acids. This sample is drawn from a study of CD8+CD57+ T cells in acquired aplastic anemia. Study results and caveats: Between the patient and control groups, CD8+ Simpson's diversity did not differ significantly. Sharing between patients and controls was observed for around 30 CD8+ CDR3 sequences.

Genomic DNA templated the TCR beta VDJ and CDR3 profiling. TCRdb reanalysed the reads using MiXCR and keeps one entry per CDR3 protein. Among some 170,000 distinct CDR3 sequences listed, around 48% were seen once. Previously, flow cytometry had revealed CD8+CD57+ cell expansion in the patients chosen for sequencing. Severe acquired aplastic anemia was present in every patient. The TCR originated in a human donor with aplastic anemia. The gene calls are TRBV2 and TRBJ1-1; a possible D gene is TRBD1 (6 bases). What was sequenced was sorted CD4+, CD8+, or CD8+CD57+ T cells (not recorded which) from PBMCs. Written as DNA, the CDR3 is TGTGCCAGCAGCCGATCCACAGGGAGAGGGACTGAAGCTTTCTTT. It specifies CASSRSTGRGTEAFF.